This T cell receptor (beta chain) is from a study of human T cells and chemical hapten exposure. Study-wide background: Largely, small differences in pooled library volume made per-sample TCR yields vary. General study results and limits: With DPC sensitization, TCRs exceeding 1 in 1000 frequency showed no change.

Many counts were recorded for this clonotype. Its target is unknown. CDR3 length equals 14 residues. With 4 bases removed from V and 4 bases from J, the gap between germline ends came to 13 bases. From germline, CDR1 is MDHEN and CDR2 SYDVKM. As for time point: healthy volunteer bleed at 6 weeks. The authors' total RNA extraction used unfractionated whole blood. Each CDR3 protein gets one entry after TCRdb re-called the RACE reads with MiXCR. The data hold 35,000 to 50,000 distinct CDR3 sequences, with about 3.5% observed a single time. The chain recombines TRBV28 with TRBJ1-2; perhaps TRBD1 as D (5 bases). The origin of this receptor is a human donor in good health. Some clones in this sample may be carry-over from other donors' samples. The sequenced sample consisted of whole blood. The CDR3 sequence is CASSSGPSPYGYTF. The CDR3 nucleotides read TGTGCCAGCAGTTCAGGGCCCTCGCCCTATGGCTACACCTTC.